One sample yielded the 7 T cell receptor beta chains listed below, sequenced in a study of cytomegalovirus exposure and HLA in healthy donors. Assay: immunoSEQ multiplex PCR; the TCRdb copy retains only in-frame clones and omits some. The sample records 68,000 or so clones, around 90% being singletons. The specimen was PBMCs. Source of these receptors: a woman aged 18-29 years in good health and CMV-seronegative.

V and J are TRBV19 and TRBJ1-4; D remains ambiguous. V was cut by 2 bases and J by 2 bases, with 9 bases left in between. From germline, CDR1 is LNHDA and CDR2 SQIVND (reference sequence). This CDR3 has 15 residues. The CDR3 DNA sequence: TGTGCCAGTAGTATAACTCCGGGGACTAATGAAAAACTGTTTTTT. It specifies CASSITPGTNEKLFF.

The chain recombines TRBV5-6 with TRBJ1-2, with D unclear. Trimming shortened V by 4 bases and J by 8 bases, and 18 bases separated the two germline ends. Germline lookup yields CDR1 SGHDT and CDR2 YYEEEE. The CDR3 contains 14 residues. CDR3 coding DNA: TGTGCCAGCAGCCCACCCGGCGGCCTACGGGGCTACACCTTC. It is translated as CASSPPGGLRGYTF.

As DNA, the CDR3 is TGTGCCAGCAGCTCCCCCGGGACTGGGGTGGATACGCAGTATTTT. It is translated as CASSSPGTGVDTQYF. V is TRBV27 and J is TRBJ2-3; possible D gene TRBD2, 6 bases. Trimming stripped 6 bases from V and 6 bases from J, with 19 bases between. Per germline, CDR1 MNHEY and CDR2 SMNVEV (reference sequence). This CDR3 region has 15 residues.

The chain uses TRBV6-5 and TRBJ2-7; D is uncertain. Per the germline V gene, CDR1 is MNHEY and CDR2 is SVGAGI. CDR3 size: 15 residues. Trimming took off 2 bases at V and 2 bases at J, with 13 bases between the two ends. The CDR3 bases are TGTGCCAGCAGTTACGACCCACTAAGGACCTACGAGCAGTACTTC. Translated: CASSYDPLRTYEQYF.

This clone has only one observation. The chain combines TRBV7-9 with TRBJ2-7; 8 positions match TRBD2. The CDR3 loop spans 15 amino acids. V trimming: 1 base; J trimming: 3 bases; junction bases outside the gene matches: 5. CDR1 is SEHNR and CDR2 is FQNEAQ in the germline V gene (reference sequence). This chain's CDR3 is CASSLGSGRLYEQYF. The CDR3 nucleotides read TGTGCCAGCAGCTTAGGCAGCGGGAGACTCTACGAGCAGTACTTC.

This sequence joins TRBV23-1 and TRBJ1-2, with D possibly matching TRBD1 (5 bases). TRBV23-1 is sorted into the ORF group, with uncertain function. This CDR3 is 16 amino acids long. Trimming took 4 bases from V and 4 from J, leaving 19 bases between them. The CDR3 region is CASSPRSGGRGYGYTF. The DNA for the CDR3 is TGCGCCAGCAGTCCCCGCTCGGGGGGAAGGGGCTATGGCTACACCTTC.

CDR3 nucleotide sequence: TGCGCCAGCAGAAGTTCTACAGGGAACACTGAAGCTTTCTTT. It translates to CASRSSTGNTEAFF. The chain has TRBV5-1 and TRBJ1-1; D is possibly TRBD1 (5 bases). This CDR3 spans 14 amino acids. The germline gives CDR1 SGHRS, CDR2 YFSETQ. Trimming left V 5 bases short and J 1 base short, with 12 bases between.